The clone carrying this T cell receptor (beta chain) appeared many times. Individuals drawn from about two dozen US areas were about 18 to 95 years old. The study assigned cohorts using participant-reported clinical history. Generated by immunoSEQ multiplex PCR, the TCRdb table keeps only in-frame clones and is missing some. The profile shows 250,000 to 350,000 clones, 65% to 90% of them singletons. The data belong to a study of blood T cell repertoires in COVID-19. Study summary: Both acute and convalescent COVID-19 samples were obtained from the United States, Italy and Spain. PBMCs, B-cell-depleted T cells, or T cells were the source of the cDNA or gDNA that made up the material.

V gave up 2 bases and J gave up 4 bases, with 18 bases separating them. In germline, CDR1 is MGHRA, CDR2 YSYEKL. The CDR3 runs to 17 residues. The sample comprised PBMCs or T cells enriched from blood (not recorded which). The sequence derives from a woman aged 18 to 35 who had recovered from COVID-19. This rearrangement joins TRBV4-1 to TRBJ1-3, with D possibly matching TRBD1 (5 bases). The CDR3 reads CASSQPDSPIFGNTIYF. The CDR3 DNA follows: TGCGCCAGCAGCCAACCAGACAGTCCAATATTCGGAAACACCATATATTTT.